This T cell receptor beta chain was obtained from a study of shared T cell receptors in the human thymus. The CDR3 is 14 residues long. The V segment lost 9 bases and the J segment 6 bases; nucleotides outside the gene matches: 11. Per germline, CDR1 SNHLY and CDR2 FYNNEI. Profiled with immunoSEQ multiplex PCR; TCRdb holds only in-frame clones, not every one. The table records 640,000 or so clones, around 87% of them present only once. These same records also appear under a second study, on human thymus T cells. From that study: There appeared to be biased usage of V and J genes in thymic and blood repertoires.

The sample consisted of thymocytes. This clonotype was sampled from a boy in the first two years of life with a congenital heart defect. The chain combines TRBV2 with TRBJ1-5, with 7 nucleotides matching TRBD1. CDR3: CASTTGSLSQPQHF. DNA of the CDR3: TGTGCCAGTACGACAGGGTCGCTAAGTCAGCCCCAGCATTTT. The complete variable domain, with remaining parts taken from reference TRBV2 and TRBJ1-5, reads EPEVTQTPSHQVTQMGQEVILRCVPISNHLYFYWYRQILGQKVEFLVSFYNNEISEKSEIFDDQFSVERPDGSNFTLKIRSTKLEDSAMYFCASTTGSLSQPQHFGDGTRLSIL.